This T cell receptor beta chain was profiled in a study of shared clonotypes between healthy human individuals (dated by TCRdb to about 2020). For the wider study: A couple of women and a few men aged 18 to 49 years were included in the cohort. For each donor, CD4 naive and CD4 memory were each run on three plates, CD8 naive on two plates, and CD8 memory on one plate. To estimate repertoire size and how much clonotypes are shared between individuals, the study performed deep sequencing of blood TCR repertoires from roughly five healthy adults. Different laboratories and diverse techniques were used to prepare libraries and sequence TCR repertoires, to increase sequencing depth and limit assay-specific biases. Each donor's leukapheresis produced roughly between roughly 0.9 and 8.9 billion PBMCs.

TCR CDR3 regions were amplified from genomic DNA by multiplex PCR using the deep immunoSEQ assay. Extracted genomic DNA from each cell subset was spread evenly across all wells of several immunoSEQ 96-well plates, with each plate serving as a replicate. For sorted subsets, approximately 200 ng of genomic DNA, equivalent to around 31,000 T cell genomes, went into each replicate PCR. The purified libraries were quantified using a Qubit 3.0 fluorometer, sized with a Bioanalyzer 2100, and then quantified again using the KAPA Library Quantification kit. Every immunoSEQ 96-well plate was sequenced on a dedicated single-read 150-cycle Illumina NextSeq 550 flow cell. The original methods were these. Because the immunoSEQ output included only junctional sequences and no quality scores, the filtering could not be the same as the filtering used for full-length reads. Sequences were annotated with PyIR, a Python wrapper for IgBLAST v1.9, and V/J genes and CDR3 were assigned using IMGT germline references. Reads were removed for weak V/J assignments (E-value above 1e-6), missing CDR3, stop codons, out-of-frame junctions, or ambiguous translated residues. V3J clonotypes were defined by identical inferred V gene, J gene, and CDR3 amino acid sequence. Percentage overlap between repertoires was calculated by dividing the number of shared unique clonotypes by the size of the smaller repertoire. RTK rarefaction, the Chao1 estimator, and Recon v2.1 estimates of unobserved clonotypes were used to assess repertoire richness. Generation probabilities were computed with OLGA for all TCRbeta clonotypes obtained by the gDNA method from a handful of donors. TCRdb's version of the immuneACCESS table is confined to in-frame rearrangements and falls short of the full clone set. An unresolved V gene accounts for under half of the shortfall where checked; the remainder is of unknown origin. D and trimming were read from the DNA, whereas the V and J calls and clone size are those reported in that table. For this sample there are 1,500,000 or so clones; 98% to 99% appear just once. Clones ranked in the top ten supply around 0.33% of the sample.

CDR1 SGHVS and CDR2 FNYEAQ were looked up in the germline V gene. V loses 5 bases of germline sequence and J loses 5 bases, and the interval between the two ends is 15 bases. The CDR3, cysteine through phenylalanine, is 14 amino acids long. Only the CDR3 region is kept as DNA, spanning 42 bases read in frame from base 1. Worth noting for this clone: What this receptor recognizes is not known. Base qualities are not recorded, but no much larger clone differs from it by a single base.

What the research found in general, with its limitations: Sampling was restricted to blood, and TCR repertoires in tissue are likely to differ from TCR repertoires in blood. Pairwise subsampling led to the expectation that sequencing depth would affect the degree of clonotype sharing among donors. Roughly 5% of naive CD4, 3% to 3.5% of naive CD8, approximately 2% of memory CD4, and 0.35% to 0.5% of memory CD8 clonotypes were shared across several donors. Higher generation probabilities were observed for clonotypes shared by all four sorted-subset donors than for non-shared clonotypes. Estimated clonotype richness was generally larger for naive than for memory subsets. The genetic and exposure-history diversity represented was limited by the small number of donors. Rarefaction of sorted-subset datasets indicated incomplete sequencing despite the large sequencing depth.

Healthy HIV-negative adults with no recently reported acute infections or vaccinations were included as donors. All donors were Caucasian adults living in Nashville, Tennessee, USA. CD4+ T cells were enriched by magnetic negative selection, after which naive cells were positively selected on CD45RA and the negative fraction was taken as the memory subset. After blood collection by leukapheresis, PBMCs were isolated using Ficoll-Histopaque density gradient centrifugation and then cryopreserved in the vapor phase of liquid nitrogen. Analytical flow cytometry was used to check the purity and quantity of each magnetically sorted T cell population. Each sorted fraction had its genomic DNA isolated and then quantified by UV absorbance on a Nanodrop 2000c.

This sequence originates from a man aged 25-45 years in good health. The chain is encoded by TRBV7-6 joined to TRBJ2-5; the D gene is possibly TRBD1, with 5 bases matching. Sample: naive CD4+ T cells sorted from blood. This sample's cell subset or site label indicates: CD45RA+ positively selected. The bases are TGTGCCAGCAGCCGGACATCCTACGGGGAGACCCAGTACTTC. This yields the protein CASSRTSYGETQYF.